What follows is one T cell receptor beta chain and its context. What it binds is not known. Trimming pared 0 bases from V and 7 bases from J, leaving 9 bases between. CDR3 length equals 13 residues. In germline, CDR1 is WSHSY, CDR2 SAAADI. These data belong to a study of cytomegalovirus exposure and HLA in healthy donors. Study context: A prior analysis found 90 million to 120 million unique TCR beta sequences from 150 million to 200 million T cells. Notes on the study in general: Donor immune exposure was known only as CMV serostatus. Some TCR beta chains (about 170 of them) were listed as cytomegalovirus-associated.

Primers: 60 Vbeta forward and 13 Jbeta reverse. Clones were read by immunoSEQ multiplex PCR, and TCRdb kept only the in-frame ones, dropping some. The table shows about 93,000 clones, with roughly four fifths occurring only once. Material: PBMCs. This receptor was taken from a man aged 25 to 45 in good health and CMV-seronegative. The rearrangement uses TRBV10-2 and TRBJ1-1; D is possibly TRBD1 (6 bases). CDR3 protein: CASSESLTGEAFF. CDR3 coding DNA: TGCGCCAGCAGTGAGTCCTTGACAGGTGAAGCTTTCTTT.